This T cell receptor beta chain is drawn from a study of blood T cells in healthy people across ages. The authors ran a second PCR of roughly 6 to 12 cycles using a sample-barcoded 5' primer and a J-beta primer mix. Tagging of each cDNA molecule was performed by a template-switch adaptor with 12 random nucleotides. TCRdb re-called the 5' RACE reads through MiXCR, storing one row per CDR3 protein. Here the sample spans about 1.8 million distinct CDR3 sequences, roughly 49% being singletons. Findings and limits, study-wide: Unsorted PBMCs ruled out conclusive naive versus antigen-experienced comparison.

On this clonotype: No antigen is known for it.

Germline V gene data show CDR1 as MGHRA and CDR2 as YSYEKL. Trimming took 0 bases from V and 5 from J, leaving 10 bases between them. The CDR3 is 14 residues long. The chain couples TRBV4-1 to TRBJ2-5, with D possibly TRBD1 on 6 matching bases. The sample comprised blood. The receptor was isolated from a middle-aged woman in good health. The CDR3: CASSQEDSFETQYF. The CDR3 DNA is TGCGCCAGCAGCCAAGAGGACAGTTTCGAGACCCAGTACTTC.